This TCR beta chain was identified during a study of T cell responses to AZD1222 COVID-19 vaccine. The table came from immunoSEQ multiplex PCR; TCRdb's copy has only in-frame clones and leaves some out. The sample consists of nearly 110,000 clones, about 90% of them appearing once. V was shortened by 4 bases and J by 2 bases, with 2 bases between the two germline ends. This CDR3 has 11 residues. Germline assignment: CDR1 SGHDN and CDR2 FVKESK. The sequence was collected from an adult in good health. The input for sequencing was peripheral blood, taken on day 0 of AZD1222 vaccination. The chain uses TRBV14 and TRBJ2-5; no reliable D call. The CDR3 coding sequence is TGTGCCAGCAGCCTACAAGAGACCCAGTACTTC. Encoded protein: CASSLQETQYF. The complete variable domain, with remaining parts taken from reference TRBV14 and TRBJ2-5, reads EAGVTQFPSHSVIEKGQTVTLRCDPISGHDNLYWYRRVMGKEIKFLLHFVKESKQDESGMPNNRFLAERTGGTYSTLKVQPAELEDSGVYFCASSLQETQYFGPGTRLLVL.